This T cell receptor (beta chain) was identified during a study of blood T cell repertoires in COVID-19. Study details: Material from acute and convalescent COVID-19 was sourced from the United States, Italy and Spain. PBMCs, B-cell-depleted T cells, or T cells provided the cDNA or gDNA that made up the material.

The germline V gene encodes CDR1 SGHTA and CDR2 FQGTGA. There are 15 residues in the CDR3. J was trimmed by 3 bases and V by 4 bases; bases with no gene match: 4. In the original analysis: Estimates of nucleated cell counts were drawn from the amplification of reference gene primers. Assay used: immunoSEQ multiplex PCR; TCRdb lists only in-frame clones, some missing. V and J calls and clone size are as listed in that table; D and trimming were resolved from the DNA. Of 140,000 or so clones listed, approximately 90% were seen once; the top ten hold over 0.85%. Sequenced material: peripheral blood. This clonotype originated in a woman aged 45-65 years with acute or convalescent COVID-19. The chain uses TRBV7-3 and TRBJ2-1; TRBD2 agrees at 9 bases. This CDR3 is CASSSGREGYNEQFF. The DNA for the CDR3 is TGTGCCAGCAGCTCAGGGCGGGAGGGCTACAATGAGCAGTTCTTC. Supplemented by reference TRBV7-3 and TRBJ2-1, the full variable domain reads GAGVSQTPSNKVTEKGKYVELRCDPISGHTALYWYRQSLGQGPEFLIYFQGTGAADDSGLPNDRFFAVRPEGSVSTLKIQRTERGDSAVYLCASSSGREGYNEQFFGPGTRLTVL.